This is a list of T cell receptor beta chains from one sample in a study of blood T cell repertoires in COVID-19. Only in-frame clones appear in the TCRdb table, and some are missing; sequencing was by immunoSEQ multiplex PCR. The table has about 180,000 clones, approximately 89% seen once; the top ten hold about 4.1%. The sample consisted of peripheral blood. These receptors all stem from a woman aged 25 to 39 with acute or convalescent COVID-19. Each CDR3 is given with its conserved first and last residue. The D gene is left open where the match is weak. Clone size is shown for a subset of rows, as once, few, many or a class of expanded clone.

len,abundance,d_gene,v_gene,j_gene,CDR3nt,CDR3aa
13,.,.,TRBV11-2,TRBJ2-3,TGTGCCAGCATGTGGCTTATTTCAGATACGCAGTATTTT,CASMWLISDTQYF
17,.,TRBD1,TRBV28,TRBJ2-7,TGTGCCAGCAGTTTTAGGGACAGGGATGACCCCTCCTACGAGCAGTACTTC,CASSFRDRDDPSYEQYF
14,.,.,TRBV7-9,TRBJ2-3,TGTGCCAGCAGCTTTACAGGGTACGGAGATACGCAGTATTTT,CASSFTGYGDTQYF
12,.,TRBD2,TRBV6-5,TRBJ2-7,TGTGCCAGCACGACTAGCGAATACGAGCAGTACTTC,CASTTSEYEQYF
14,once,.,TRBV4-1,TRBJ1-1,TGCGCCAGCAGCCAAGAACCTAGCCACACTGAAGCTTTCTTT,CASSQEPSHTEAFF
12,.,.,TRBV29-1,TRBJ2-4,TGCAGCGTGAGGAACCCGGGAAACATTCAGTACTTC,CSVRNPGNIQYF
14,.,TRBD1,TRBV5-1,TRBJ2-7,TGCGCCAGCAGCTTCCCAGGGGGCGAATACGAGCAGTACTTC,CASSFPGGEYEQYF
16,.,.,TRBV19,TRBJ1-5,TGTGCCAGTAGTATGGGCAGGCCAGATGGCAATCAGCCCCAGCATTTT,CASSMGRPDGNQPQHF
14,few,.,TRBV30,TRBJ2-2,TGTGCCTGGGCAGGTCTTACGAACACCGGGGAGCTGTTTTTT,CAWAGLTNTGELFF
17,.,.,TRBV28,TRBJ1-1,TGTGCCAGCAGCCCAGTAAGGAAGGTGGCCGCGGACACTGAAGCTTTCTTT,CASSPVRKVAADTEAFF
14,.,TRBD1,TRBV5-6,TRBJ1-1,TGTGCCAGCAGCTTGGCCGCAGGGGGCACTGAAGCTTTCTTT,CASSLAAGGTEAFF
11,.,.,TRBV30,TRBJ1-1,TGTGCCTGGAGTGTTACTAGAAGCGTCCTCTTT,CAWSVTRSVLF
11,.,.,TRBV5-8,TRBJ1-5,TGTGCCAGCAGCTTCGGGCAGCCCCAGCATTTT,CASSFGQPQHF
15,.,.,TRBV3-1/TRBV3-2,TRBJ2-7,TGTGCCAGCAGCCAGGACATCTTCCTCTCCTACGAGCAGTACTTC,CASSQDIFLSYEQYF
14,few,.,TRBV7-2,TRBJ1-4,TGTGCCAGCAGCCCCGTCCTAGCTAATGAAAAACTGTTTTTT,CASSPVLANEKLFF
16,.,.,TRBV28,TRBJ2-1,TGTGCCAGCAGTGGAGGGGGGGCAGGGTCCTACAATGAGCAGTTCTTC,CASSGGGAGSYNEQFF
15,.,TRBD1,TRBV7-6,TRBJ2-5,TGTGCCAGCAGCGACGCAGGGGGCAAAACAGAGACCCAGTACTTC,CASSDAGGKTETQYF
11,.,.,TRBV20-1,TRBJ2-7,TGCAGTGGCTGGAGCTCCTACGAGCAGTACTTC,CSGWSSYEQYF
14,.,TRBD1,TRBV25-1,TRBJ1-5,TGTGCCAGCAGTGCCCACGGGACAGCCCAGCCCCAGCATTTT,CASSAHGTAQPQHF
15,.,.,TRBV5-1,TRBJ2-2,TGCGCCAGCCGTAGGGGATTGGAGGGCGCCGGGGAGCTGTTTTTT,CASRRGLEGAGELFF
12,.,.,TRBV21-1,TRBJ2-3,TGTGCCAGCAGCAAAGAAAGCGATACGCAGTATTTT,CASSKESDTQYF
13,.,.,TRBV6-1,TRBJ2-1,TGTGCCAGCAGTGAAGCGCGGCTCATGGAGCAGTTCTTC,CASSEARLMEQFF
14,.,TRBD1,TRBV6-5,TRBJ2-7,TGTGCCAGCAGCCGCCGACAGGGAGCCTACGAGCAGTACTTC,CASSRRQGAYEQYF
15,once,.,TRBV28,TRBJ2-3,TGTGCCAGCAGTTCGCTCCCCAGGTCTACAGATACGCAGTATTTT,CASSSLPRSTDTQYF
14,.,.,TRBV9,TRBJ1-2,TGTGCCAGCAGCGTAGATGCGGAAAAAAGTGGCTACACCTTC,CASSVDAEKSGYTF
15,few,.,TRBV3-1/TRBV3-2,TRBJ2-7,TGTGCCAGCAGCCAGAGTTATCTGAGCTCCTACGAGCAGTACTTC,CASSQSYLSSYEQYF
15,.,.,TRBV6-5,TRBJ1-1,TGTGCCAGCAGTTACGGAAGCGGATGGAACACTGAAGCTTTCTTT,CASSYGSGWNTEAFF
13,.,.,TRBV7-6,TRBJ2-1,TGTGCCAGCAGCACCCGGGACTACAATGAGCAGTTCTTC,CASSTRDYNEQFF
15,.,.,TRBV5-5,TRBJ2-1,TGTGCCAGCAGCTTGATCTTAACAGGGCACAATGAGCAGTTCTTC,CASSLILTGHNEQFF
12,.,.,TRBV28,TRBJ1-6,TGTGCCAGCAACAGTCATAATTCACCCCTCCACTTT,CASNSHNSPLHF
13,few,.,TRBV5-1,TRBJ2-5,TGCGCCAGCAGCTTGTCTACCGGGGGGACCCAGTACTTC,CASSLSTGGTQYF
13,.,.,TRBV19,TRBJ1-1,TGTGCCAGTAGTATCGGGGTGGACACTGAAGCTTTCTTT,CASSIGVDTEAFF
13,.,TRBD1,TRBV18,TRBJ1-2,TGTGCCAGCTCACCAGACAGGGGCCATGGCTACACCTTC,CASSPDRGHGYTF
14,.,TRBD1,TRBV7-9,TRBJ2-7,TGTGCCAGCAGCCTACGGACAGGGCCCTACGAGCAGTACTTC,CASSLRTGPYEQYF
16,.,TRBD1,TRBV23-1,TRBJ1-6,TGCGCCAGCAGTCCCGGGGGACAGGGAGGCGATTCACCCCTCCACTTT,CASSPGGQGGDSPLHF
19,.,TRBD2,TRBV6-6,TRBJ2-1,TGTGCCAGCAGTCCGAGGGGACTAGCGGGAGGGCCGATTCGATATGAGCAGTTCTTC,CASSPRGLAGGPIRYEQFF
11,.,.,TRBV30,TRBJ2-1,TGTGCCTGGAGTGTACGAGCCGAGCAGTTCTTC,CAWSVRAEQFF
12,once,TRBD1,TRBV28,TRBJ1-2,TGTGCCAGCGGGACAGGGGGCTATGGCTACACCTTC,CASGTGGYGYTF
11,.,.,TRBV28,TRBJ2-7,TGTGCCAGCAGTTTATCGGACGAGCAGTACTTC,CASSLSDEQYF
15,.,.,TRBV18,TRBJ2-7,TGTGCCAGCTCACCAGGACGAGGGGACACCTACGAGCAGTACTTC,CASSPGRGDTYEQYF
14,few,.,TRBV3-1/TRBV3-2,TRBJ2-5,TGTGCCAGCAGCCAGGGGACAAGCCCGGAGACCCAGTACTTC,CASSQGTSPETQYF
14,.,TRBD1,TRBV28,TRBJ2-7,TGTGCCAGCAGTACGGGACAGGCCCCGTACGAGCAGTACTTC,CASSTGQAPYEQYF
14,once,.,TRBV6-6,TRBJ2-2,TGTGCCAGCAGAAAGGAGGGCAGTACCGGGGAGCTGTTTTTT,CASRKEGSTGELFF
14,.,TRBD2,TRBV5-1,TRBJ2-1,TGCGCCAGCAGCCCAGGGACTATTCACAATGAGCAGTTCTTC,CASSPGTIHNEQFF
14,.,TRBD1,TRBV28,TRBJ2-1,TGTGCCAGCAGGGCCGGGACAGCCTACAATGAGCAGTTCTTC,CASRAGTAYNEQFF